These T cell receptor beta chains were read from a single sample in a study of STAT5B mutations in CD4+ large granular lymphocyte leukemia. The data were produced by immunoSEQ multiplex PCR, yet TCRdb's version contains in-frame clones alone and is incomplete. This table has approximately 52,000 clones, roughly 72% appearing once. Sequencing input: CD4+ T cells from blood buffy coats. The receptor set was obtained from a human donor in good health. The CDR3 runs from the conserved cysteine through the conserved F or W. D genes are given only for firm matches. A clone size is listed for some rows: how often the clone was seen (once, few, many), or a class if it is expanded.

CDR3nt: TGTGCCAGCAGCTCGACAGGGAGCAATCAGCCCCAGCATTTT
CDR3aa: CASSSTGSNQPQHF
d_gene: TRBD1
abundance: NA
j_gene: TRBJ1-5
v_gene: TRBV5-5

CDR3nt: TGTGCCAGTAAGACAACCAACTATGGCTACACCTTC
CDR3aa: CASKTTNYGYTF
d_gene: NA
abundance: NA
j_gene: TRBJ1-2
v_gene: TRBV2

CDR3nt: TGCGCCAGCAGCTTGGAAGTTGACCCATGGGGGACCCAGTACTTC
CDR3aa: CASSLEVDPWGTQYF
d_gene: NA
abundance: NA
j_gene: TRBJ2-5
v_gene: TRBV5-1

CDR3nt: TGTGCCAGCAGTTACGGCCCGGGACAGGGTCAAGAGACCCAGTACTTC
CDR3aa: CASSYGPGQGQETQYF
d_gene: TRBD1
abundance: NA
j_gene: TRBJ2-5
v_gene: TRBV6-6

CDR3nt: TGTGCCAGCTCACCAAGAGGACAGGGAGCGAACACTGAAGCTTTCTTT
CDR3aa: CASSPRGQGANTEAFF
d_gene: TRBD1
abundance: few
j_gene: TRBJ1-1
v_gene: TRBV18

CDR3nt: TGTGCCAGCAGCCTCCTCGCGGGGGTGAGCACAGATACGCAGTATTTT
CDR3aa: CASSLLAGVSTDTQYF
d_gene: TRBD2
abundance: NA
j_gene: TRBJ2-3
v_gene: TRBV28

CDR3nt: TGTGCCAGCAGACGTGGGGGAGAGGTTCATCAGCCCCAGCATTTT
CDR3aa: CASRRGGEVHQPQHF
d_gene: NA
abundance: NA
j_gene: TRBJ1-5
v_gene: TRBV6-5

CDR3nt: TGTGCCAGCAGTTATGGTCTTTATCAGCCCCAGCATTTT
CDR3aa: CASSYGLYQPQHF
d_gene: NA
abundance: NA
j_gene: TRBJ1-5
v_gene: TRBV6-5

CDR3nt: TGTGCCACCATTCTTTCCGGAAAACTGTTTTTT
CDR3aa: CATILSGKLFF
d_gene: NA
abundance: NA
j_gene: TRBJ1-4
v_gene: TRBV6-1

CDR3nt: TGTGCCAGCAGCGTAGCCGGCAGCAGCTCCTACGAGCAGTACTTC
CDR3aa: CASSVAGSSSYEQYF
d_gene: NA
abundance: once
j_gene: TRBJ2-7
v_gene: TRBV9

CDR3nt: TGTGCCAGCAGTTCCGACAGTTACTCTGGAAACACCATATATTTT
CDR3aa: CASSSDSYSGNTIYF
d_gene: NA
abundance: NA
j_gene: TRBJ1-3
v_gene: TRBV28

CDR3nt: TGTGCCAGCAGTTCAACAGGGGTGGTCGAGACCCAGTACTTC
CDR3aa: CASSSTGVVETQYF
d_gene: TRBD1
abundance: NA
j_gene: TRBJ2-5
v_gene: TRBV2

CDR3nt: TGTGCCAGCAGTGAATTTCAGACAGGGGTTAATGAAAAACTGTTTTTT
CDR3aa: CASSEFQTGVNEKLFF
d_gene: TRBD1
abundance: NA
j_gene: TRBJ1-4
v_gene: TRBV6-1

CDR3nt: TGTGCCAGCAGTCTTAGCGGGGGCTACACAGATACGCAGTATTTT
CDR3aa: CASSLSGGYTDTQYF
d_gene: TRBD2
abundance: once
j_gene: TRBJ2-3
v_gene: TRBV7-2

CDR3nt: TGCGCCAGCCCATCAGGGAGGGATAGCAATCAGCCCCAGCATTTT
CDR3aa: CASPSGRDSNQPQHF
d_gene: NA
abundance: NA
j_gene: TRBJ1-5
v_gene: TRBV10-1

CDR3nt: TGTGCCAGCAGCTTCGGGGGCGAAAAACTGTTTTTT
CDR3aa: CASSFGGEKLFF
d_gene: NA
abundance: few
j_gene: TRBJ1-4
v_gene: TRBV7-9

CDR3nt: TGTGCCAGCAGCCCCCGTGAAGGGGGAATAGACGGCTACACCTTC
CDR3aa: CASSPREGGIDGYTF
d_gene: NA
abundance: NA
j_gene: TRBJ1-2
v_gene: TRBV7-6

CDR3nt: TGCGCCAGCAGCTTTGGGGCAGGGGAAGAGACCCAGTACTTC
CDR3aa: CASSFGAGEETQYF
d_gene: NA
abundance: NA
j_gene: TRBJ2-5
v_gene: TRBV5-1

CDR3nt: TGCGCCAGCAGCCCCTCGGGACGCACAGATACGCAGTATTTT
CDR3aa: CASSPSGRTDTQYF
d_gene: NA
abundance: NA
j_gene: TRBJ2-3
v_gene: TRBV5-1

CDR3nt: TGTGCCAGCAGCGTAGGGACCACCTGGGGCACTGAAGCTTTCTTT
CDR3aa: CASSVGTTWGTEAFF
d_gene: NA
abundance: NA
j_gene: TRBJ1-1
v_gene: TRBV9

CDR3nt: TGCGCCAGCACCCCAGGGACAGCAGAGACCCAGTACTTC
CDR3aa: CASTPGTAETQYF
d_gene: TRBD1
abundance: NA
j_gene: TRBJ2-5
v_gene: TRBV5-1

CDR3nt: TGTGCCTGGAGTTCCTGGGGCGGGGGGGATACGCAGTATTTT
CDR3aa: CAWSSWGGGDTQYF
d_gene: TRBD2
abundance: NA
j_gene: TRBJ2-3
v_gene: TRBV30

CDR3nt: TGCGCCAGCAGCTTGGGCAGGGGAGAAGAGACCCAGTACTTC
CDR3aa: CASSLGRGEETQYF
d_gene: NA
abundance: NA
j_gene: TRBJ2-5
v_gene: TRBV5-1

CDR3nt: TGTGCCAGCAGCTTGGAATCCGGAAGCATTCAGTACTTC
CDR3aa: CASSLESGSIQYF
d_gene: NA
abundance: NA
j_gene: TRBJ2-4
v_gene: TRBV5-4

CDR3nt: TGCGCCAGCAGCTTGGAAGGGTATGGCTACACCTTC
CDR3aa: CASSLEGYGYTF
d_gene: NA
abundance: few
j_gene: TRBJ1-2
v_gene: TRBV5-1

CDR3nt: TGTGCCAGCGGATTAACAGGGGGCGTATCTAATGAAAAACTGTTTTTT
CDR3aa: CASGLTGGVSNEKLFF
d_gene: TRBD1
abundance: NA
j_gene: TRBJ1-4
v_gene: TRBV7-8